A selection of T cell receptor beta chains follows, all from one sample in a study of T-cell reconstitution after alpha-beta-depleted transplantation in children. Each CDR3 protein gets one entry after TCRdb re-called the PCR reads with MiXCR. The data contain 550,000 to 600,000 distinct CDR3 sequences, roughly 23% of them singletons. The sequencing used PBMCs, mostly from graft donor cells, collected 360 days after TCRalphabeta/CD19-depleted stem cell transplant. These receptors came from a boy in the first two years of life who had a stem cell transplant for acute myeloid leukemia, so the T cells may come from the graft donor. Both conserved end residues are part of each CDR3. A D gene is named only where the DNA matches it firmly. Expanded clones get a size class; other rows say once, few or many, or leave the size out.

j_call clone_size v_call d_call cdr3_nt cdr3_aa
TRBJ2-2 many TRBV4-3 TRBD1 TGCGCCAGCAGAAGGGGGACAGCAAGCACCGGGGAGCTGTTTTTT CASRRGTASTGELFF
TRBJ2-6 few TRBV27 TRBD1 TGTGCCAGCAGTCCCCTGACAGGGGGCTTCGGTGGGGCCAACGTCCTGACTTTC CASSPLTGGFGGANVLTF
TRBJ1-1 many TRBV20-1 TRBD1 TGCAGTGCTATCGACAGGGAGAACACTGAAGCTTTCTTT CSAIDRENTEAFF
TRBJ2-1 - TRBV7-6 - TGTGCCAGCAGCTTAGGGGCCCCTCCTGAGCAGTTCTTC CASSLGAPPEQFF
TRBJ2-1 - TRBV20-1 TRBD2 TGCAGTGCTAGGGGACTAGCGGAAAATGAGCAGTTCTTC CSARGLAENEQFF
TRBJ2-6 many TRBV20-1 - TGCAGTGCTAGAGATCGGTTGAAGAAGCCTTGGGCCAACGTCCTGACTTTC CSARDRLKKPWANVLTF
TRBJ2-1 many TRBV20-1 - TGCAGTGCTAGAGGAGGGGGGAGCTCCTACAATGAGCAGTTCTTC CSARGGGSSYNEQFF
TRBJ2-1 many TRBV9 TRBD2 TGTGCCAGCAGCCCTTCCGGGACTAGCGGATTCGATGAGCAGTTCTTC CASSPSGTSGFDEQFF
TRBJ2-2 - TRBV20-1 - TGCAGTGCTGGGAGCGGGTCGGGGACCGGGGAGCTGTTTTTT CSAGSGSGTGELFF
TRBJ2-1 - TRBV12-3/TRBV12-4 - TGTGCCAGCAGTTTGGGGAGGACACAGTTCTTC CASSLGRTQFF
TRBJ2-5 - TRBV12-3/TRBV12-4 TRBD2 TGTGCCAGCAGCCCACTAGCGGGGGGAGGAGAGACCCAGTACTTC CASSPLAGGGETQYF
TRBJ2-4 - TRBV28 - TGTGCCAGCAGCAACAGGCTAGCCAAAAACATTCAGTACTTC CASSNRLAKNIQYF
TRBJ2-3 - TRBV11-2 TRBD2 TGTGCCAGCAGCTTACCTAGAAGCGGGGGGTTCAGCACAGATACGCAGTATTTT CASSLPRSGGFSTDTQYF
TRBJ1-5 - TRBV6-8 TRBD1 TGTGCCAGCACCACAGGGGGCCCCCCCAATCAGCCCCAGCATTTT CASTTGGPPNQPQHF
TRBJ1-1 many TRBV20-1 TRBD1 TGCAGTGCTAGAGGTCGACATAAGGGGTTCTCGACCACAGGACAGGGTCGAACTGAAGCTTTCTTT CSARGRHKGFSTTGQGRTEAFF
TRBJ2-7 - TRBV3-1 - TGTGCCAGCAGCCAAGGCACCGGGGCCGCCTACGAGCAGTACTTC CASSQGTGAAYEQYF
TRBJ2-5 - TRBV10-2 - TGCGCCAGCACGGGGGACGGACAAGAGACCCAGTACTTC CASTGDGQETQYF
TRBJ1-1 few TRBV5-1 - TGCGCCAGCGGAAGACAGGTGAACACTGAAGCTTTCTTT CASGRQVNTEAFF
TRBJ2-3 few TRBV6-5 - TGTGCCAGCAGTTACTCAAGTGGGAGAAATACGCAGTATTTT CASSYSSGRNTQYF
TRBJ2-7 many TRBV7-3 TRBD1 TGTGCCAGCAGCCTGTCCGGGACAGGGTACTACGAGCAGTACTTC CASSLSGTGYYEQYF
TRBJ1-1 - TRBV29-1 - TGCAGCGTTGAGCTGGAGAAGAACCCTGAAGCTTTCTTT CSVELEKNPEAFF
TRBJ1-5 - TRBV25-1 - TGTGCCAGCAGTGATGACGGGGAACCCAATCAGCCCCAGCATTTT CASSDDGEPNQPQHF
TRBJ1-5 - TRBV21-1 - TGTGCCAGCAGCAGGTCGAAGCAGCCCCAGCATTTT CASSRSKQPQHF
TRBJ2-1 many TRBV7-2 TRBD2 TGTGCCAGCAGCTCAAAGCGGGGCCCGAATTACAATGAGCAGTTCTTC CASSSKRGPNYNEQFF
TRBJ2-2 - TRBV20-1 - TGCAGTGCTAGACGGCGGGGTGAGGCCACCGGGGAGCTGTTTTTT CSARRRGEATGELFF
TRBJ2-3 many TRBV29-1 - TGCAGCGTTCCGGGCACCGGGGGACTGATCACAGATACGCAGTATTTT CSVPGTGGLITDTQYF
TRBJ1-1 many TRBV27 TRBD1 TGTGCCACAAAACAGGGGAATGGAAACACTGAAGCTTTCTTT CATKQGNGNTEAFF
TRBJ1-6 few TRBV9 - TGTGCCAGCAGCGTTAGACAGGCAAATTCACCCCTCCACTTT CASSVRQANSPLHF
TRBJ1-1 few TRBV2 - TGTGCCAGCAGTCCTCTTCGTTCTGAAGCTTTCTTT CASSPLRSEAFF
TRBJ1-5 many TRBV6-5 TRBD1 TGTGCCAGCAGTTCCTTCCCAGGGGGTCAGCCCCAGCATTTT CASSSFPGGQPQHF
TRBJ1-2 many TRBV7-9 TRBD1 TGTGCCAGCAGCCCTAGAGCCGGGACAGACTATGGCTACACCTTC CASSPRAGTDYGYTF
TRBJ2-5 - TRBV4-1 - TGCGCCAGCAGCCAAGATTCCGGGGAAGAGACCCAGTACTTC CASSQDSGEETQYF
TRBJ2-5 many TRBV28 - TGTGCCAGCAGTTTAGTGACACAAGAGACCCAGTACTTC CASSLVTQETQYF
TRBJ1-1 many TRBV18 TRBD1 TGTGCCAGCTTGATTGACAGGGTGAACACTGAAGCTTTCTTT CASLIDRVNTEAFF
TRBJ2-7 - TRBV2 - TGTGCCAGCTTACCGACAGCTTCCTACGAGCAGTACTTC CASLPTASYEQYF
TRBJ2-7 - TRBV4-3 - TGCGCCAGCAGCCCAGGGTGGGGAGGCGAGCAGTACTTC CASSPGWGGEQYF
TRBJ2-2 few TRBV6-5 - TGTGCCAGCAGTTACGGGTCGGGGGTCACCGGGGAGCTGTTTTTT CASSYGSGVTGELFF
TRBJ2-3 few TRBV19 TRBD2 TGTGCCAGTAGTATCGGGCTAGCGGGGGGGCCGTATACAGATACGCAGTATTTT CASSIGLAGGPYTDTQYF
TRBJ2-6 many TRBV20-1 - TGCAGTGCTAGCTCTGGGGCCAACGTCCTGACTTTC CSASSGANVLTF
TRBJ2-7 - TRBV3-1 TRBD2 TGTGCCAGCAGCCAAGTTAGCGGGAGAACCTACGAGCAGTACTTC CASSQVSGRTYEQYF
TRBJ1-4 many TRBV15 - TGTGCCACCAGTCGACAGGCAACTAATGAAAAACTGTTTTTT CATSRQATNEKLFF
TRBJ2-3 - TRBV5-1 TRBD1 TGCGCCAGCAGCTACTCCGGGACAGGCACAGATACGCAGTATTTT CASSYSGTGTDTQYF
TRBJ1-1 few TRBV11-2 - TGTGCCAGCAGCTCGATTACGCAGGGAGCCATGAACACTGAAGCTTTCTTT CASSSITQGAMNTEAFF
TRBJ2-5 many TRBV6-5 - TGTGCCAGCAGTTACAGGGTAGGAGAGACCCAGTACTTC CASSYRVGETQYF
TRBJ2-2 few TRBV6-5 - TGTGCCAGCAGTTACAGAGCTTTATCAGGGGAGCTGTTTTTT CASSYRALSGELFF
TRBJ1-1 few TRBV5-1 - TGCGCCAGCAGTTCCGAGGCGAACACTGAAGCTTTCTTT CASSSEANTEAFF
TRBJ2-1 - TRBV20-1 - TGCAGTGCTAGAGACCTGGGACGGGGGTCCTACAATGAGCAGTTCTTC CSARDLGRGSYNEQFF
TRBJ2-5 - TRBV2 TRBD1 TGTGCCAGCAAGGGGGACAGGGGGAAGGGTCAAGAGACCCAGTACTTC CASKGDRGKGQETQYF
TRBJ2-1 - TRBV3-1 - TGTGCCTCCGGTACGGGCGGACTGAATGAGCAGTTCTTC CASGTGGLNEQFF
TRBJ1-3 many TRBV7-2 TRBD1 TGTGCCAGCAGCTTGGACAGGAGGTCCGGAAACACCATATATTTT CASSLDRRSGNTIYF